This is a list of T cell receptor beta chains from one sample in a study of blood T cell repertoires in COVID-19. Generated by immunoSEQ multiplex PCR, the TCRdb table keeps only in-frame clones and is missing some. This table has roughly 300,000 clones, around 87% appearing once. What was sequenced was peripheral blood. The receptors derive from a woman aged 45-59 years who had recovered from COVID-19. CDR3s include the opening cysteine and the closing phenylalanine or tryptophan. A D gene is named only where the DNA matches it firmly. The size entry is marked missing in some rows and otherwise reads once, few, many or a size class.

abundance | j_gene | d_gene | v_gene | CDR3nt | CDR3aa
NA | TRBJ1-2 | NA | TRBV2 | TGTGCCAGCAGTGAAAATCCGGGGGGGGAAGGCTACACCTTC | CASSENPGGEGYTF
NA | TRBJ1-3 | NA | TRBV19 | TGTGCCAGTAGTATTTCGGAGAGGTCTGGAAACACCATATATTTT | CASSISERSGNTIYF
NA | TRBJ2-3 | NA | TRBV14 | TGTGCCAGCAGCCAAGGACGACTTTCTACGCAGTATTTT | CASSQGRLSTQYF
NA | TRBJ1-5 | NA | TRBV4-1 | TGCGCCAGCAGCCAAGGATGGGGGGGCAATCAGCCCCAGCATTTT | CASSQGWGGNQPQHF
NA | TRBJ1-2 | NA | TRBV6-5 | TGTGCCAGCAGCTCCGGGAAGATCAATGGCTACACCTTC | CASSSGKINGYTF
NA | TRBJ2-5 | NA | TRBV9 | TGTGCCAGCACCCCCGGGGTCATTCAAGAGACCCAGTACTTC | CASTPGVIQETQYF
NA | TRBJ1-6 | TRBD1 | TRBV5-4 | TGTGCCAGCAGCTTGGAGGGGGCAGGCTCACCCCTCCACTTT | CASSLEGAGSPLHF
NA | TRBJ1-2 | TRBD1 | TRBV30 | TGTGCCTGGGGGGGACAGTACGGCGTTCGCGGCTACACCTTC | CAWGGQYGVRGYTF
NA | TRBJ1-5 | TRBD1 | TRBV6-2/TRBV6-3 | TGTGCCAGCAGTTATAGGGGACAGGGGGCTAATCAGCCCCAGCATTTT | CASSYRGQGANQPQHF
once | TRBJ2-1 | NA | TRBV11-3 | TGTGCCAGCAGCTTAGCCAATATGGCTGAGCAGTTCTTC | CASSLANMAEQFF
NA | TRBJ2-5 | NA | TRBV7-9 | TGTGCCAGCAGCCTGCGACAGCACCAAGAGACCCAGTACTTC | CASSLRQHQETQYF
NA | TRBJ1-3 | NA | TRBV19 | TGTGCCAGTAGTATGCGAGCACCTCCTACCCGCTCTGGAAACACCATATATTTT | CASSMRAPPTRSGNTIYF
NA | TRBJ2-1 | TRBD1 | TRBV18 | TGTGCCAGCTCACCGGACAGGGGGCCTGAGCAGTTCTTC | CASSPDRGPEQFF
NA | TRBJ2-1 | TRBD1 | TRBV6-5 | TGTGCCAGCAGTAGGGACAGGGGCTCCTACAATGAGCAGTTCTTC | CASSRDRGSYNEQFF
NA | TRBJ1-1 | NA | TRBV19 | TGTGCCAGTAGTATCCCACCGGCAGGGAACACTGAAGCTTTCTTT | CASSIPPAGNTEAFF
NA | TRBJ2-7 | NA | TRBV19 | TGTGCCAGTAGTATGCGCCAGCGCCTGAGAGGAACCTACGAGCAGTACTTC | CASSMRQRLRGTYEQYF
NA | TRBJ1-4 | NA | TRBV11-2 | TGTGCCAGCAGCTTGACGTCAGGGCTCAGGGAAAAACTGTTTTTT | CASSLTSGLREKLFF
NA | TRBJ2-7 | TRBD1 | TRBV15 | TGTGCCACCAGCAAAGGACAGGGGAGCTCCTACGAGCAGTACTTC | CATSKGQGSSYEQYF
NA | TRBJ1-5 | TRBD1 | TRBV7-9 | TGTGCCAGCAGCTCGACAGGGGACACAGCCCAGCATTTT | CASSSTGDTAQHF
NA | TRBJ1-2 | TRBD1 | TRBV19 | TGTGCCAGTAGTCTACAGGGGGCGCTAGACTATGGCTACACCTTC | CASSLQGALDYGYTF
NA | TRBJ1-1 | TRBD1 | TRBV10-3 | TGTGCCATCAGTGGTACAGGGGGAGGCACTGAAGCTTTCTTT | CAISGTGGGTEAFF
NA | TRBJ1-6 | NA | TRBV24-1 | TGTGCCACCAGTGACATACAGGAAGTCCTCCACTTT | CATSDIQEVLHF
NA | TRBJ1-1 | NA | TRBV6-2/TRBV6-3 | TGTGCCAGCAGTTACTCGGGCCACAGAATGAACACTGAAGCTTTCTTT | CASSYSGHRMNTEAFF
NA | TRBJ1-5 | TRBD1 | TRBV20-1 | TGCAGTGCTAGTGACAGGGTGGGTCAGCCCCAGCATTTT | CSASDRVGQPQHF
NA | TRBJ2-7 | NA | TRBV4-3 | TGCGCCAGCAGCCCGGACCTTGGGGCGCTAAACGAGCAGTACTTC | CASSPDLGALNEQYF
NA | TRBJ1-5 | TRBD1 | TRBV6-2/TRBV6-3 | TGTGCCAGCAGTTACTTAAGGACAGGAGTGGAAAATCAGCCCCAGCATTTT | CASSYLRTGVENQPQHF
NA | TRBJ2-1 | NA | TRBV5-4 | TGTGCCAGCAGTAACGCGGTGGCAGGGGCGTACAATGAGCAGTTCTTC | CASSNAVAGAYNEQFF
once | TRBJ1-1 | NA | TRBV2 | TGTGCCAGCAGCGCTGACGCGGCTGCTGCTTTCTTT | CASSADAAAAFF
NA | TRBJ1-2 | NA | TRBV7-9 | TGTGCCAGCAGCTTAGGGGCGGCAGGGAAGAATGGCTACACCTTC | CASSLGAAGKNGYTF
NA | TRBJ2-1 | NA | TRBV11-2 | TGTGCCAGCAGCGCCCCGGTACTGAAGAATGAGCAGTTCTTC | CASSAPVLKNEQFF
NA | TRBJ1-2 | NA | TRBV11-2 | TGTGCCAGCAGCTTAGGAGGGGGCTATGGCTACACCTTC | CASSLGGGYGYTF
many | TRBJ2-1 | TRBD1 | TRBV19 | TGTGCCAGTGGCCCGGGACAGGGGGCCGGAGAGCAGTTCTTC | CASGPGQGAGEQFF
NA | TRBJ1-3 | NA | TRBV29-1 | TGCAGCGTGGAGGTCCCTGGAAACACCATATATTTT | CSVEVPGNTIYF
once | TRBJ2-7 | TRBD2 | TRBV7-3 | TGTGCCAGCAGCTTACGCGGGACTAGTACCCACGAGCAGTACTTC | CASSLRGTSTHEQYF
NA | TRBJ1-5 | TRBD1 | TRBV5-1 | TGCGCCAGCAGCTTGGTCCCGGGACAGGGCAATCAGCCCCAGCATTTT | CASSLVPGQGNQPQHF
NA | TRBJ1-1 | NA | TRBV25-1 | TGTGCCAGCAGTGCCCTCAGGGCTTCGAACACTGAAGCTTTCTTT | CASSALRASNTEAFF
NA | TRBJ2-7 | NA | TRBV7-8 | TGTGCCAGCAGCTACACACAGGTATACGAGCAGTACTTC | CASSYTQVYEQYF
NA | TRBJ2-7 | NA | TRBV27 | TGTGCCAGCAGTCCAGAACTCGGCAGACTTTCCTACGAGCAGTACTTC | CASSPELGRLSYEQYF
NA | TRBJ2-1 | NA | TRBV7-9 | TGTGCCAGCAGCTTAGGAAGGGGCCCCTACAATGAGCAGTTCTTC | CASSLGRGPYNEQFF
NA | TRBJ1-5 | NA | TRBV29-1 | TGCAGCGTTGGTGACACTAATCAGCCCCAGCATTTT | CSVGDTNQPQHF
NA | TRBJ2-3 | TRBD1 | TRBV2 | TGTGCCAGCAGCGGACAGGGCCCAGATACGCAGTATTTT | CASSGQGPDTQYF
NA | TRBJ1-6 | TRBD1 | TRBV19 | TGTGCCACCCGACAGGGCGATTCACCCCTCCACTTT | CATRQGDSPLHF
NA | TRBJ1-1 | NA | TRBV29-1 | TGCAGCGTTGAAAACCCCCAGAAAAGTGCTGAAGCTTTCTTT | CSVENPQKSAEAFF
NA | TRBJ2-7 | TRBD1 | TRBV7-2 | TGTGCCAGCAGCCCTACGGGACAGGGGCTTTACGAGCAGTACTTC | CASSPTGQGLYEQYF
NA | TRBJ2-3 | TRBD2 | TRBV6-5 | TGTGCCAGCAGTTCCACGACTAGCGGGAGCACAGATACGCAGTATTTT | CASSSTTSGSTDTQYF
NA | TRBJ1-5 | NA | TRBV27 | TGTGCCAGCAGGCCCGGCGTGGGGCAGGCCTATAGCAATCAGCCCCAGCATTTT | CASRPGVGQAYSNQPQHF
NA | TRBJ2-7 | TRBD2 | TRBV18 | TGTGCCAGCTCACCGGGCCAGCGGGGATCCGAGCAGTACTTC | CASSPGQRGSEQYF
NA | TRBJ1-6 | NA | TRBV7-2 | TGTGCCAGCAGCTTATCTTCCAGCGTCAGTTCACCCCTCCACTTT | CASSLSSSVSSPLHF
NA | TRBJ2-7 | TRBD2 | TRBV6-5 | TGTGCCAGCAGCGGACTAGCAGACGAGCAGTACTTC | CASSGLADEQYF
NA | TRBJ1-1 | NA | TRBV6-5 | TGTGCCAGCAGCAAAGAGGGCGGCACTGAAGCTTTCTTT | CASSKEGGTEAFF
NA | TRBJ2-2 | NA | TRBV21-1 | TGTGCCAGCAGCACCAGGGGGGATGGGGAGCTGTTTTTT | CASSTRGDGELFF
NA | TRBJ2-2 | NA | TRBV12-2 | TGTGCAAGGTGGAGAGCGGGAGGGGTGGCCGGGGAGCTGTTTTTT | CARWRAGGVAGELFF
NA | TRBJ2-2 | TRBD2 | TRBV19 | TGTGCCAGTAGTTCTAGCGGGGGGGCTCTGGCCGGGGAGCTGTTTTTT | CASSSSGGALAGELFF